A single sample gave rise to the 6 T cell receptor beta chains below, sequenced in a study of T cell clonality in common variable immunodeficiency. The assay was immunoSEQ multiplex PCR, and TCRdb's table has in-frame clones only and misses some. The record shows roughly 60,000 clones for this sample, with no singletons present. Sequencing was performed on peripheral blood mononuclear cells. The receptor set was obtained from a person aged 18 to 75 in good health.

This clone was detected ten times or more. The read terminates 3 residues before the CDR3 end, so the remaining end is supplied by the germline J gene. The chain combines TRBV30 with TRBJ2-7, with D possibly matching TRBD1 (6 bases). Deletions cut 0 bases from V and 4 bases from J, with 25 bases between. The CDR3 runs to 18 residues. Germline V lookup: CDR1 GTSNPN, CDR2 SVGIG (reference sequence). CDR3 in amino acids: CAWSVLGHSSGIAYEQYF. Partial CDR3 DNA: TGTGCCTGGAGTGTCCTGGGACATTCATCGGGAATAGCATACGAG.

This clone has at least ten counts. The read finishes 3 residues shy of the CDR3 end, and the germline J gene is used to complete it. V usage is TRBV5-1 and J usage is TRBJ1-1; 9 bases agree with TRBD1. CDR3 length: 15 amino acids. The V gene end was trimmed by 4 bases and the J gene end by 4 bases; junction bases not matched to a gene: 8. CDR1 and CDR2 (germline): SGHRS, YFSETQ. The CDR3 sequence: CASSPGTGKGTEAFF. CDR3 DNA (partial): TGCGCCAGCAGCCCTGGGACAGGGAAGGGCACTGAA.

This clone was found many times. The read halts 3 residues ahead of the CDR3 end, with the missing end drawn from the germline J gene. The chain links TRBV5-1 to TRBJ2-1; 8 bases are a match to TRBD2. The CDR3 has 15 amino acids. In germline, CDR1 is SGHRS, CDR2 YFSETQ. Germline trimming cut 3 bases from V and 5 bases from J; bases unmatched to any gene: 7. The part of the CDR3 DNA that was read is TGCGCCAGCAGCTCCGGACTAGCCGACGACAATGAG. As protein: CASSSGLADDNE. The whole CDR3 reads CASSSGLADDNEQFF. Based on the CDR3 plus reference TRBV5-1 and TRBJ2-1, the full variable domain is KAGVTQTPRYLIKTRGQQVTLSCSPISGHRSVSWYQQTPGQGLQFLFEYFSETQRNKGNFPGRFSGRQFSNSRSEMNVSTLELGDSALYLCASSSGLADDNEQFFGPGTRLTVL.

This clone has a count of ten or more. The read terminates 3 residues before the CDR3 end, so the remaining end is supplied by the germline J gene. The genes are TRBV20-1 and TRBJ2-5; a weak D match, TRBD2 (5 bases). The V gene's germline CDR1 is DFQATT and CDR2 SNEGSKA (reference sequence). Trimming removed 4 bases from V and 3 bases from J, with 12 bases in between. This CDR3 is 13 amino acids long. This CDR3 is CSATLGREETQYF. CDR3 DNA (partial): TGCAGTGCTACTCTAGGGCGGGAAGAGACC.

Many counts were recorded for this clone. The CDR3 DNA, read in part, is TGTGCCAGCTCACCACCGGGGCGAGGCTATGGC. Its protein product is CASSPPGRGYG. The full CDR3 is CASSPPGRGYGYTF. The V call is TRBV18, the J call TRBJ1-2, with D possibly TRBD1 on 5 matching bases. The read comes to an end 3 residues before the CDR3 does, leaving the germline J gene to fill in the end. Looked up from germline, CDR1 is KGHSH and CDR2 is LQKENI. V was trimmed by 0 bases and J by 4 bases, leaving 9 bases between them. This CDR3 has 14 amino acids.

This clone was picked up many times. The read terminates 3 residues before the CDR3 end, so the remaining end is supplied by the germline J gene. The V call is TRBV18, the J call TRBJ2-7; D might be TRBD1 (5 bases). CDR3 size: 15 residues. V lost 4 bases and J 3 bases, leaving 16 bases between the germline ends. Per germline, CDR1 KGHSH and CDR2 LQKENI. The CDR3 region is CASSQGLQNDYEQYF. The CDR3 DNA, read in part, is TGTGCCAGCTCACAGGGGTTGCAGAATGACTACGAG.